This is a list of T cell receptor beta chains from one sample in a study of human thymus T cells. Clones were sequenced by immunoSEQ multiplex PCR, and TCRdb holds only the in-frame ones, with some missing. This repertoire shows some 46,000 clones, about 93% found once; its top ten account for roughly 0.13%. Material for sequencing was blood. The source of these receptors is a boy less than two years old with a congenital heart defect but otherwise immunologically healthy. Both conserved end residues are part of each CDR3. D genes are given only for firm matches. Where a row states a size, it is once, few, many or the class of an expanded clone; other rows omit it.

cdr3_nt: TGTGCCAGCAGCTTATCGCTGTCTAGCACAGATACGCAGTATTTT
cdr3_aa: CASSLSLSSTDTQYF
j_call: TRBJ2-3
v_call: TRBV7-2
d_call: .
clone_size: .

cdr3_nt: TGTGCCAGCAGCTTGGGAGGGGTCAGCACAGATACGCAGTATTTT
cdr3_aa: CASSLGGVSTDTQYF
j_call: TRBJ2-3
v_call: TRBV5-8
d_call: .
clone_size: once

cdr3_nt: TGTGCCAGCAGTGAACCCCTACTAGCGGGGGTGGAAGAGACCCAGTACTTC
cdr3_aa: CASSEPLLAGVEETQYF
j_call: TRBJ2-5
v_call: TRBV2
d_call: TRBD2
clone_size: .

cdr3_nt: TGCGCCAGCAGCCAAGTCGCACTAGCTCAAGAGACCCAGTACTTC
cdr3_aa: CASSQVALAQETQYF
j_call: TRBJ2-5
v_call: TRBV4-1
d_call: .
clone_size: .

cdr3_nt: TGTGCCAGCAGCTTAGATGTCGGGAACGAGCAGTACTTC
cdr3_aa: CASSLDVGNEQYF
j_call: TRBJ2-7
v_call: TRBV7-6
d_call: .
clone_size: .

cdr3_nt: TGCGCCAGCAGCCAAGGGGGGACAGGAGCAGCCAAAAACATTCAGTACTTC
cdr3_aa: CASSQGGTGAAKNIQYF
j_call: TRBJ2-4
v_call: TRBV4-3
d_call: TRBD1
clone_size: .

cdr3_nt: TGCGCCAGCAGTAGGCTGGCGAACACCGGGGAGCTGTTTTTT
cdr3_aa: CASSRLANTGELFF
j_call: TRBJ2-2
v_call: TRBV10-1
d_call: .
clone_size: .

cdr3_nt: TGTGCCAGCATGAAGGGGGCCTCCTACGAGCAGTACTTC
cdr3_aa: CASMKGASYEQYF
j_call: TRBJ2-7
v_call: TRBV28
d_call: TRBD1
clone_size: .

cdr3_nt: TGTGCCACCTCGGGGTACGAGCAGTACTTC
cdr3_aa: CATSGYEQYF
j_call: TRBJ2-7
v_call: TRBV6-5
d_call: .
clone_size: .

cdr3_nt: TGCGCCAGCAGCCAAGTACGGGGGGGGAGCAATCAGCCCCAGCATTTT
cdr3_aa: CASSQVRGGSNQPQHF
j_call: TRBJ1-5
v_call: TRBV4-1
d_call: .
clone_size: .

cdr3_nt: TGTGCCAGCAGCTTGCACGGAGGCAACACAGATACGCAGTATTTT
cdr3_aa: CASSLHGGNTDTQYF
j_call: TRBJ2-3
v_call: TRBV7-9
d_call: .
clone_size: .

cdr3_nt: TGTGCCAGCATTCGGACAGGGGGAAGTACAGATACGCAGTATTTT
cdr3_aa: CASIRTGGSTDTQYF
j_call: TRBJ2-3
v_call: TRBV6-1
d_call: TRBD1
clone_size: .

cdr3_nt: TGTGCCAGCACGCTCGGGTATGAGCAGTTCTTC
cdr3_aa: CASTLGYEQFF
j_call: TRBJ2-1
v_call: TRBV27
d_call: .
clone_size: .

cdr3_nt: TGTGCCAGCCCCGGGACAGAGCCCTACGAGCAGTACTTC
cdr3_aa: CASPGTEPYEQYF
j_call: TRBJ2-7
v_call: TRBV27
d_call: TRBD1
clone_size: .

cdr3_nt: TGCGCCAGCAGCTTGGCTAGAGATCAGCCCCAGCATTTT
cdr3_aa: CASSLARDQPQHF
j_call: TRBJ1-5
v_call: TRBV5-1
d_call: .
clone_size: .

cdr3_nt: TGTGCCAGCAGTTATTCAGTTAACTATGGCTACACCTTC
cdr3_aa: CASSYSVNYGYTF
j_call: TRBJ1-2
v_call: TRBV6-9
d_call: .
clone_size: .

cdr3_nt: TGTGCCAGCAGACAGGGGGCTAATGAAAAACTGTTTTTT
cdr3_aa: CASRQGANEKLFF
j_call: TRBJ1-4
v_call: TRBV7-2
d_call: TRBD1
clone_size: .

cdr3_nt: TGTGCCAGCAGTGAAGAGGAGCGGGGAACCTCCTACGAGCAGTACTTC
cdr3_aa: CASSEEERGTSYEQYF
j_call: TRBJ2-7
v_call: TRBV2
d_call: TRBD2
clone_size: .

cdr3_nt: TGTGCCAGCACCCCTAGGGGGGGGACAGATACGCAGTATTTT
cdr3_aa: CASTPRGGTDTQYF
j_call: TRBJ2-3
v_call: TRBV28
d_call: .
clone_size: .

cdr3_nt: TGTGCCAGCAGCGCCGGACTAGCGGGGGGAGAGACCCAGTACTTC
cdr3_aa: CASSAGLAGGETQYF
j_call: TRBJ2-5
v_call: TRBV7-6
d_call: TRBD2
clone_size: .

cdr3_nt: TGTGCCAGCAGCTTGGAAGGGGCCTACAATGAGCAGTTCTTC
cdr3_aa: CASSLEGAYNEQFF
j_call: TRBJ2-1
v_call: TRBV5-5
d_call: .
clone_size: .

cdr3_nt: TGTGCCAGCAGTATTTCCGGGACAGGGGGCGATTCACCCCTCCACTTT
cdr3_aa: CASSISGTGGDSPLHF
j_call: TRBJ1-6
v_call: TRBV28
d_call: TRBD1
clone_size: .

cdr3_nt: TGTGCCAGCAGCTTTGGCACCTTCAGCAATCAGCCCCAGCATTTT
cdr3_aa: CASSFGTFSNQPQHF
j_call: TRBJ1-5
v_call: TRBV5-6
d_call: .
clone_size: .

cdr3_nt: TGCGCCAGCAGCGCTGGACATGCCTCCTACGAGCAGTACTTC
cdr3_aa: CASSAGHASYEQYF
j_call: TRBJ2-7
v_call: TRBV5-1
d_call: .
clone_size: .

cdr3_nt: TGTGCCAGCAGTGAAGGGTCGGGGGCCTACGAGCAGTACTTC
cdr3_aa: CASSEGSGAYEQYF
j_call: TRBJ2-7
v_call: TRBV2
d_call: .
clone_size: .

cdr3_nt: TGTGCCAGCAGTGAAGGATCTAGCGTCCAAGAGACCCAGTACTTC
cdr3_aa: CASSEGSSVQETQYF
j_call: TRBJ2-5
v_call: TRBV2
d_call: .
clone_size: .

cdr3_nt: TGTGCCAGCAGTTTAACAGGGTTCCGCGCCTATGGCTACACCTTC
cdr3_aa: CASSLTGFRAYGYTF
j_call: TRBJ1-2
v_call: TRBV27
d_call: .
clone_size: .

cdr3_nt: TGTGCCAGCAGCGTAGAAGGGACTAGCTTCTACGAGCAGTACTTC
cdr3_aa: CASSVEGTSFYEQYF
j_call: TRBJ2-7
v_call: TRBV9
d_call: TRBD2
clone_size: .

cdr3_nt: TGTGCCAGCAGCCCTAGCGGGGGCGGGACCCAGTACTTC
cdr3_aa: CASSPSGGGTQYF
j_call: TRBJ2-5
v_call: TRBV13
d_call: TRBD2
clone_size: .

cdr3_nt: TGCAGCGTCTTGTCTGATGGCTACACCTTC
cdr3_aa: CSVLSDGYTF
j_call: TRBJ1-2
v_call: TRBV29-1
d_call: .
clone_size: .

cdr3_nt: TGCGCCAGCAGCCAAGATCCGGGGACTAGCGTAGGGACAGATACGCAGTATTTT
cdr3_aa: CASSQDPGTSVGTDTQYF
j_call: TRBJ2-3
v_call: TRBV4-3
d_call: TRBD2
clone_size: .

cdr3_nt: TGTGCCAGCAGTGAAGGAGGGCTAGCGGGGGGGACCCAGTACTTC
cdr3_aa: CASSEGGLAGGTQYF
j_call: TRBJ2-5
v_call: TRBV6-1
d_call: TRBD2
clone_size: .

cdr3_nt: TGTGCCAGCAGCGTAGGGACAGGCGAGGAAGCTTTCTTT
cdr3_aa: CASSVGTGEEAFF
j_call: TRBJ1-1
v_call: TRBV9
d_call: TRBD1
clone_size: few

cdr3_nt: TGTGCCAGCAGCTTGGCCCCAGATTCACCCCTCCACTTT
cdr3_aa: CASSLAPDSPLHF
j_call: TRBJ1-6
v_call: TRBV5-5
d_call: .
clone_size: once

cdr3_nt: TGTGCCAGCAGCTTGGCTAGCGGGGGCGAGCAGTACTTC
cdr3_aa: CASSLASGGEQYF
j_call: TRBJ2-7
v_call: TRBV5-4
d_call: TRBD2
clone_size: .

cdr3_nt: TGCGCCAGCAGCCAAGATACGCGGCCCCTAGGTGATACGCAGTATTTT
cdr3_aa: CASSQDTRPLGDTQYF
j_call: TRBJ2-3
v_call: TRBV4-1
d_call: .
clone_size: .

cdr3_nt: TGTGCCGGCAGTTCCTTAGCGGGGGGGCCGAGGGAGCAGTACTTC
cdr3_aa: CAGSSLAGGPREQYF
j_call: TRBJ2-7
v_call: TRBV6-5
d_call: TRBD2
clone_size: .

cdr3_nt: TGTGCCAGCAGCTTAGCGGACAGGGGTGGCTACACCTTC
cdr3_aa: CASSLADRGGYTF
j_call: TRBJ1-2
v_call: TRBV7-2
d_call: TRBD1
clone_size: .

cdr3_nt: TGTGCCAGCTCAGGGGGCTATGGCTACACCTTC
cdr3_aa: CASSGGYGYTF
j_call: TRBJ1-2
v_call: TRBV6-5
d_call: TRBD1
clone_size: .

cdr3_nt: TGTGCCAGCAGCTTGAGAATTACAGGTTATCAGCCCCAGCATTTT
cdr3_aa: CASSLRITGYQPQHF
j_call: TRBJ1-5
v_call: TRBV11-3
d_call: .
clone_size: .

cdr3_nt: TGTGCCAGCAGTGTCCCCTCGTGGCAGCCTGGGGACGAGCAGTACTTC
cdr3_aa: CASSVPSWQPGDEQYF
j_call: TRBJ2-7
v_call: TRBV2
d_call: .
clone_size: .

cdr3_nt: TGTGCCAGCAGTTACGAGGGGGCGAATCAGCCCCAGCATTTT
cdr3_aa: CASSYEGANQPQHF
j_call: TRBJ1-5
v_call: TRBV6-5
d_call: TRBD1
clone_size: .

cdr3_nt: TGTGCCACCAGCAGGGACACCTACGAGCAGTACTTC
cdr3_aa: CATSRDTYEQYF
j_call: TRBJ2-7
v_call: TRBV15
d_call: .
clone_size: .

cdr3_nt: TGTGCCAGCAGTTTAGCGGGTAGGAATGAGCAGTTCTTC
cdr3_aa: CASSLAGRNEQFF
j_call: TRBJ2-1
v_call: TRBV28
d_call: .
clone_size: .

cdr3_nt: TGCGCCAGCCACACGACAGGACCAGATACGCAGTATTTT
cdr3_aa: CASHTTGPDTQYF
j_call: TRBJ2-3
v_call: TRBV5-1
d_call: .
clone_size: .

cdr3_nt: TGTGCCAGCAGTTTATGGCCTTCTAGCGGAGGCAAGCAGTTCTTC
cdr3_aa: CASSLWPSSGGKQFF
j_call: TRBJ2-1
v_call: TRBV28
d_call: TRBD2
clone_size: .

cdr3_nt: TGTGCCAGCAGCTTGTCCAGCGAAGGAGATACGCAGTATTTT
cdr3_aa: CASSLSSEGDTQYF
j_call: TRBJ2-3
v_call: TRBV11-3
d_call: .
clone_size: .

cdr3_nt: TGTGCCAGCAGCTTATTCGGGAACACTGAAGCTTTCTTT
cdr3_aa: CASSLFGNTEAFF
j_call: TRBJ1-1
v_call: TRBV7-9
d_call: .
clone_size: .

cdr3_nt: TGTGCCAGCACCGACTATGGGGGGTGGGGGTCACCCCTCCACTTT
cdr3_aa: CASTDYGGWGSPLHF
j_call: TRBJ1-6
v_call: TRBV28
d_call: .
clone_size: .

cdr3_nt: TGTGCCAGCAGGGTTCAGGACTTGAACACTGAAGCTTTCTTT
cdr3_aa: CASRVQDLNTEAFF
j_call: TRBJ1-1
v_call: TRBV7-2
d_call: .
clone_size: .

cdr3_nt: TGTGCCAGCAGCTTAGCGTCAGGGGAAGAGACCCAGTACTTC
cdr3_aa: CASSLASGEETQYF
j_call: TRBJ2-5
v_call: TRBV7-9
d_call: .
clone_size: .

cdr3_nt: TGTGCCAGCAGTTACGGGTCTCACAATCAGCCCCAGCATTTT
cdr3_aa: CASSYGSHNQPQHF
j_call: TRBJ1-5
v_call: TRBV6-6
d_call: .
clone_size: .

cdr3_nt: TGCGCCAGCAGCTTGTTCCGGACACAGGGCTATGGCTACACCTTC
cdr3_aa: CASSLFRTQGYGYTF
j_call: TRBJ1-2
v_call: TRBV5-1
d_call: .
clone_size: .